The rows below give T cell receptor beta chains drawn from one sample of a study of beta chain features in type 1 diabetes. The protocol was immunoSEQ multiplex PCR, while the TCRdb copy is restricted to in-frame clones and leaves out a portion. The table shows approximately 170,000 clones, with 7.8% occurring only once. Sample: central memory CD4+ T cells from blood. The receptors come from a woman between 40 and 55 years old with type 1 diabetes. The CDR3 runs from the conserved cysteine through the conserved F or W. Size values are once, few and many counts, or a class for expanded clones, and some rows have none.

-,TRBV28,CASSPPRSYGYTF
-,TRBV19,CASSRDSNYEQYF
few,TRBV28,CASSSTGAYGYTF
-,TRBV28,CASSPRVETQYF
-,TRBV9,CASSFRTGSQQETQYF
few,TRBV11-1,CASSFRTGQSTDTQYF
-,TRBV2,CASRFGTAAYEQYF
few,TRBV28,CASQQGGADTQYF
few,TRBV4-3,CASSQDPGTEETQYF
-,TRBV5-1,CASSPAGTGGQETQYF